This T cell receptor beta chain was identified in a study of blood T cell repertoires in COVID-19. Study-level information: Specimens from acute and convalescent COVID-19 originated in the United States, Italy and Spain. T cells, B-cell-depleted T cells, or PBMCs supplied cDNA or gDNA.

Clones were read by immunoSEQ multiplex PCR, and TCRdb kept only the in-frame ones, dropping some. This sample has about 73,000 clones, with 80% to 90% found just once. CDR3 length: 16 residues. The ends were cut back, 3 bases at V and 0 bases at J, with 13 bases in the middle. CDR1 and CDR2 from the germline V gene are SGHKS and YYEKEE (reference sequence). The sequence was collected from a man aged 80 or over with acute or convalescent COVID-19. The chain uses TRBV5-5 and TRBJ1-3, with D unclear. Sequencing was performed on peripheral blood. The CDR3 DNA sequence: TGTGCCAGCAGCTCGGCGGGCTCCAACTCTGGAAACACCATATATTTT. Translated, it gives CASSSAGSNSGNTIYF.